These T cell receptor beta chains were read from a single sample in a study of blood T cells in healthy people across ages. A single record per CDR3 protein comes from TCRdb applying MiXCR to the 5' RACE reads. The table lists fewer than 2,000,000 distinct CDR3 sequences, about 35% of them singletons. Sequencing was carried out using blood. The source is a woman in her 30s in good health. Each CDR3 is given with its conserved first and last residue. The D gene is left open where the match is weak. Some rows mark clone size as missing; the rest say once, few, many or name a class of expanded clone.

d_call,j_call,clone_size,v_call,cdr3_aa,cdr3_nt
.,TRBJ1-1,.,TRBV20-1,CSARVRQNTEAFF,TGCAGTGCTAGAGTTCGACAGAACACTGAAGCTTTCTTT
.,TRBJ2-3,.,TRBV7-2,CASSSRTRDTQYF,TGTGCCAGCAGCTCCCGGACCAGGGATACGCAGTATTTT
.,TRBJ2-7,.,TRBV4-1,CASSQTEAYEQYF,TGCGCCAGCAGCCAGACCGAAGCCTACGAGCAGTACTTC
.,TRBJ2-7,few,TRBV27,CASTGYDSYEQYF,TGTGCCAGCACGGGGTACGACTCCTACGAGCAGTACTTC
TRBD2,TRBJ2-3,.,TRBV5-1,CASSLGSGASDTQYF,TGCGCCAGCAGCTTGGGCAGCGGGGCCTCAGATACGCAGTATTTT
.,TRBJ2-3,.,TRBV7-2,CASSLGVWGPGKTGDTQYF,TGTGCCAGCAGCTTAGGTGTGTGGGGACCCGGTAAAACTGGGGATACGCAGTATTTT
.,TRBJ2-3,many,TRBV18,CASSSTMADTQYF,TGTGCCAGCTCCTCGACGATGGCAGATACGCAGTATTTT
TRBD1,TRBJ1-2,.,TRBV30,CAWSSAGTARGGYTF,TGTGCCTGGAGCTCCGCCGGGACAGCAAGAGGCGGCTACACCTTC
TRBD2,TRBJ2-1,few,TRBV20-1,CSAKSTAGGGNEQFF,TGCAGTGCTAAGTCTACAGCGGGGGGAGGAAATGAGCAGTTCTTC
.,TRBJ2-1,.,TRBV12-3/TRBV12-4,CASRGNRDRNEQFF,TGTGCCAGCAGGGGCAACAGGGATAGGAATGAGCAGTTCTTC
.,TRBJ2-7,once,TRBV7-2,CAGSFAPPGHLSYEQYF,TGTGCCGGCAGCTTTGCGCCACCGGGACACCTCTCCTACGAGCAGTACTTC
.,TRBJ2-7,.,TRBV4-1,CASSSSRGGSYEQYF,TGCGCCAGCAGCTCATCCAGGGGCGGTTCCTACGAGCAGTACTTC
TRBD2,TRBJ2-5,few,TRBV20-1,CSARVTGGRQETQYF,TGCAGTGCTAGAGTAACGGGGGGTAGGCAAGAGACCCAGTACTTC
.,TRBJ2-2,.,TRBV6-6,CASSPRGAVAGELFF,TGTGCCAGCAGTCCCCGTGGGGCCGTGGCCGGGGAGCTGTTTTTT
.,TRBJ1-1,few,TRBV5-5,CASSSSRGLTEAFF,TGTGCCAGCAGTTCCAGCCGAGGGTTGACTGAAGCTTTCTTT